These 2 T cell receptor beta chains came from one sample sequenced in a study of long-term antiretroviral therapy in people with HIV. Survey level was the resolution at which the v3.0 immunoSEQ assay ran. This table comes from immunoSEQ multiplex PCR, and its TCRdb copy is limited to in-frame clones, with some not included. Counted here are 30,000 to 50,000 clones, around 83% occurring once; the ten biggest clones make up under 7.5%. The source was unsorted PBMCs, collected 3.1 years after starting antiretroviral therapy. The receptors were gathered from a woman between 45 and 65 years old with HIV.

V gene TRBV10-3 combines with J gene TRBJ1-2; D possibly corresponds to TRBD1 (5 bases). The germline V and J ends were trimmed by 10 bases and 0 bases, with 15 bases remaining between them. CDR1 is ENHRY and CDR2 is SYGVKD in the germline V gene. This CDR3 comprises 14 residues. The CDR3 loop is CATSEGYSNYGYTF. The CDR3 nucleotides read TGTGCCACCAGCGAGGGGTATTCTAACTATGGCTACACCTTC.

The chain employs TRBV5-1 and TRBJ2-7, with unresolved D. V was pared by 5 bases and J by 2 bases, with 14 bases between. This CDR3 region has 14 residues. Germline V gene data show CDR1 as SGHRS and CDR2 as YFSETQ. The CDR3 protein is CASRAGTTPYEQYF. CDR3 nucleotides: TGCGCCAGCAGGGCAGGTACAACCCCCTACGAGCAGTACTTC. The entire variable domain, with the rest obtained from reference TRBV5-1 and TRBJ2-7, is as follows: KAGVTQTPRYLIKTRGQQVTLSCSPISGHRSVSWYQQTPGQGLQFLFEYFSETQRNKGNFPGRFSGRQFSNSRSEMNVSTLELGDSALYLCASRAGTTPYEQYFGPGTRLTVT.